This note documents a single TCR beta chain sequence. Its antigen is currently unknown. Samples came from healthy bone marrow donors. Whereas donors were nominally healthy upon sampling, unrecorded immune exposures were probable. These data come from a study of cytomegalovirus exposure and HLA in healthy donors. Germline loops: CDR1 SGHRS, CDR2 YFSETQ. The ends lost 3 bases at V and 0 bases at J; junction bases unmatched: 6. The length of the CDR3 is 15 residues. Study results and caveats: The CMV antigen specificity of a few CMV-associated chains was confirmed through in vitro analysis. CMV serostatus was the only immune exposure information that was available.

The PCR ran on 60 Vbeta and 13 Jbeta primers. Sequencing was performed with immunoSEQ multiplex PCR; in TCRdb, only in-frame clones are kept and a portion is missing. The sample includes tens of thousands of clones. This clonotype originated in a man aged 35 to 55 in good health and CMV-seronegative. The chain combines TRBV5-1 with TRBJ2-7; TRBD1 matches at 7 bases. Sequencing input: PBMCs. CDR3 bases: TGCGCCAGCAGCTCGACAGGGACGAGCTCCTACGAGCAGTACTTC. Its translation is CASSSTGTSSYEQYF.